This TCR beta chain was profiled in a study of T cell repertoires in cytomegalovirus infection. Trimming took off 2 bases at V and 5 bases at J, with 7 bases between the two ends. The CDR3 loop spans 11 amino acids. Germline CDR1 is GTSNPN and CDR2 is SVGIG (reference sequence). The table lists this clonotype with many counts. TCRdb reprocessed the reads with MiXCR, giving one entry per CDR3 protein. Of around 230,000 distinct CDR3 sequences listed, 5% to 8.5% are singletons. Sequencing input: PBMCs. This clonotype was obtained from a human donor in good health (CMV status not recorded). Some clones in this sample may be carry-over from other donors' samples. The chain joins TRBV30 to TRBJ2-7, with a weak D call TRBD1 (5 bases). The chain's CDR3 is CAWSIGDEQYF. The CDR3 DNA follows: TGTGCCTGGAGTATAGGGGACGAGCAGTACTTC.